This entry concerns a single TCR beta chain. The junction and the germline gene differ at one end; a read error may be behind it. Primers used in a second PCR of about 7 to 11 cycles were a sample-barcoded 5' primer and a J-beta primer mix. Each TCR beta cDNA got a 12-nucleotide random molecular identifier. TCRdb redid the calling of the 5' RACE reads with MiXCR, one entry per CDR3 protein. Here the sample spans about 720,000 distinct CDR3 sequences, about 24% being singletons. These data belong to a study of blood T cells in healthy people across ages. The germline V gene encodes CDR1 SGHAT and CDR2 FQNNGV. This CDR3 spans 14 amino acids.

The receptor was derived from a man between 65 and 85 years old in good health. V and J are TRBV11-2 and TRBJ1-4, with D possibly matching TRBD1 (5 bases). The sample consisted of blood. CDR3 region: CAGSLDLGAEKLFF. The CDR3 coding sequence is TGTGCCGGCAGCTTAGATCTCGGGGCTGAAAAACTGTTTTTT.